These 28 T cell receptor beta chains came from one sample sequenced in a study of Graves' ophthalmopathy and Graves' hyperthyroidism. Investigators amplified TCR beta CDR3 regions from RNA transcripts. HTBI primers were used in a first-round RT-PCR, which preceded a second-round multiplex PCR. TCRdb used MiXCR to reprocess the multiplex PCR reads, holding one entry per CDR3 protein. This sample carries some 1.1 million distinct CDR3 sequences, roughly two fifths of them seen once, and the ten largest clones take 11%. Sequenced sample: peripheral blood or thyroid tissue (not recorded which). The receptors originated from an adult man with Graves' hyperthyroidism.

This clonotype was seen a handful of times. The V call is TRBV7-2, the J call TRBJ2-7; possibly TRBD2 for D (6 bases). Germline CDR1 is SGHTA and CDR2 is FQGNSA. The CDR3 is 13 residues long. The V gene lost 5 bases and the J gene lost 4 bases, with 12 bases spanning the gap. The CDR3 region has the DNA TGTGCCAGCAGCCCCAAGGGGACTTACGAGCAGTACTTC. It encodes CASSPKGTYEQYF. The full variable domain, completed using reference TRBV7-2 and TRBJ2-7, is GAGVSQSPSNKVTEKGKDVELRCDPISGHTALYWYRQSLGQGLEFLIYFQGNSAPDKSGLPSDRFSAERTGGSVSTLTIQRTQQEDSAVYLCASSPKGTYEQYFGPGTRLTVT.

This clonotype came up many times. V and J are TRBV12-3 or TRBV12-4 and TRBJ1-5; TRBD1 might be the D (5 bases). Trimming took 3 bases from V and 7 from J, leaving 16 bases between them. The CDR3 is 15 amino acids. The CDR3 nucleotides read TGTGCCAGCAGTTTGAGGGACGGGTTGAAACAGCCCCAGCATTTT. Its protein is CASSLRDGLKQPQHF.

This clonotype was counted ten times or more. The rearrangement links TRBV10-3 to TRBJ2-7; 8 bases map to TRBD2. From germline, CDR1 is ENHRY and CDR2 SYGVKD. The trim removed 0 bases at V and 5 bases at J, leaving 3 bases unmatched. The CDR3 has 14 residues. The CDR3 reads CAISESSGSNEQYF. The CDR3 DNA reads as TGTGCCATCAGTGAGTCCAGCGGGAGCAACGAGCAGTACTTC.

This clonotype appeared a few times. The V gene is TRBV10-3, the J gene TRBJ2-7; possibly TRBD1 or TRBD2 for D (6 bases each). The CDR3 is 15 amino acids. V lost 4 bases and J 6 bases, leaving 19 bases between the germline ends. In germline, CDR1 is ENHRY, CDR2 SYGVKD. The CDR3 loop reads CAISGSSGGRSEQYF. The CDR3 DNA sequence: TGTGCCATCAGTGGGAGTTCTGGGGGGCGCAGCGAGCAGTACTTC.

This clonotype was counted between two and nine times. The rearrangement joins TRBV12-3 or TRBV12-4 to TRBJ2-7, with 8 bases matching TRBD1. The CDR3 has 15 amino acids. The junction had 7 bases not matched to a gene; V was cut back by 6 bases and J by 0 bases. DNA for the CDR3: TGTGCCAGCAGCCGCCTTGACAGGGGCTCCTACGAGCAGTACTTC. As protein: CASSRLDRGSYEQYF.

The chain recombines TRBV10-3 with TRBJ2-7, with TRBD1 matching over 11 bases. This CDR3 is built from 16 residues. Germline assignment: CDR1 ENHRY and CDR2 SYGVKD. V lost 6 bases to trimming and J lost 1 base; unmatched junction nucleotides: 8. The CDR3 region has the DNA TGTGCCATCAGGACGGACAGGGGGCGGACATCCTACGAGCAGTACTTC. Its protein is CAIRTDRGRTSYEQYF.

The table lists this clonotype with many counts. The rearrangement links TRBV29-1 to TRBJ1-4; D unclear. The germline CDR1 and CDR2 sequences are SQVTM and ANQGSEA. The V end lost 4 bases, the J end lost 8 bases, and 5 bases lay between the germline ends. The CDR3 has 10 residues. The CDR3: CSVVDEKLFF. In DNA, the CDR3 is TGCAGCGTTGTCGACGAAAAACTGTTTTTT.

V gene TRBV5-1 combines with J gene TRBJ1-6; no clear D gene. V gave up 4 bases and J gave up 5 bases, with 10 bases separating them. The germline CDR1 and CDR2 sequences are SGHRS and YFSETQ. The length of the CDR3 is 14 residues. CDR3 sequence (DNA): TGCGCCAGCAGCGACGGACTGAATAATTCACCCCTCCACTTT. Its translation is CASSDGLNNSPLHF.

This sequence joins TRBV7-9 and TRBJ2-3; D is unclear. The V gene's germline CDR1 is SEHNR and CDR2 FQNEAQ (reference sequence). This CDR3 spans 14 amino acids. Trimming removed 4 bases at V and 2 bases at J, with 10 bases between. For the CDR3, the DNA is TGTGCCAGCAGCTCTGGTGGAGTCACAGATACGCAGTATTTT. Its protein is CASSSGGVTDTQYF.

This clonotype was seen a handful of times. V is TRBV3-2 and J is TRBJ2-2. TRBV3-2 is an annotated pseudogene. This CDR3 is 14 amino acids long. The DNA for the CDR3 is TGTGCCAGCAGCCACTACCTAGAGGCCGGGGAGCTGTTTTTT. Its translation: CASSHYLEAGELFF.

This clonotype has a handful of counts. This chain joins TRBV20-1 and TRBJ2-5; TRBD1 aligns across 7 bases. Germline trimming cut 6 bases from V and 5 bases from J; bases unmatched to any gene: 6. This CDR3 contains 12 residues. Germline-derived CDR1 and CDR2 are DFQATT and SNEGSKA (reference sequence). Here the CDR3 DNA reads TGCAGTGCGAAGACAGGGTCCGAGACCCAGTACTTC. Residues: CSAKTGSETQYF.

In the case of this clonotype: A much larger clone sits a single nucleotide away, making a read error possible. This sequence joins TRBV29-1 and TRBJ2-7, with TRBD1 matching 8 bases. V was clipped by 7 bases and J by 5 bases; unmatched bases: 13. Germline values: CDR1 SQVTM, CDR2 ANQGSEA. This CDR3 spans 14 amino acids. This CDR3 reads CSAWTTGASDEQYF. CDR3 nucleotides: TGCAGCGCGTGGACGACAGGGGCCTCGGACGAGCAGTACTTC.

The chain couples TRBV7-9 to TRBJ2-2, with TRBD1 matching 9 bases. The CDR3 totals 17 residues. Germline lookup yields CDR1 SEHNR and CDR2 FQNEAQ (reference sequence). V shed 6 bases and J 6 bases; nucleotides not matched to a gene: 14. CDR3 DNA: TGTGCCAGCAGACCTCTCTTTCGACAGGGGGTTGCCGGGGAGCTGTTTTTT. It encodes CASRPLFRQGVAGELFF.

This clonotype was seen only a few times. In nucleotides, the CDR3 is TGTGCCAGCAGCCCCGACCCGAGCCGGAATAATGAAAAACTGTTTTTT. Protein sequence: CASSPDPSRNNEKLFF. The chain employs TRBV5-5 and TRBJ1-4; D is ambiguous. Germline CDR1 and CDR2: SGHKS and YYEKEE (reference sequence). The germline V and J ends were trimmed by 4 bases and 4 bases, with 17 bases remaining between them. This CDR3 has 16 residues.

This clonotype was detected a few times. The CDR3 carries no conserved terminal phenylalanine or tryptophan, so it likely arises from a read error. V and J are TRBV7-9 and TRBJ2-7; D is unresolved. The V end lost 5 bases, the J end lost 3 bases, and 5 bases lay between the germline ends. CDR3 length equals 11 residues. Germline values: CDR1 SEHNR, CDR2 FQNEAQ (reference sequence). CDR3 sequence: CASSINYEQYL. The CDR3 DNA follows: TGTGCCAGCAGCATCAACTACGAGCAGTACCTC.

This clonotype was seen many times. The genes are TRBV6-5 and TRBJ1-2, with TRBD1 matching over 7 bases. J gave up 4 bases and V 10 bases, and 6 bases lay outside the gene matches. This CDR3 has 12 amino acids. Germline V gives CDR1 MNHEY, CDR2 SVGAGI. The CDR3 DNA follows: TGTGCCACCAATGACAGGGCCTATGGCTACACCTTC. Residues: CATNDRAYGYTF.

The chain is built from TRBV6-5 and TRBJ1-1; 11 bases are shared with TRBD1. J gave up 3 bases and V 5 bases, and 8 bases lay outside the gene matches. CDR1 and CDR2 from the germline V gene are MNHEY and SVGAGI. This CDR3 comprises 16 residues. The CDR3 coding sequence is TGTGCCAGCAGTCAACCCCCGGGACAGGGGGACACTGAAGCTTTCTTT. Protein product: CASSQPPGQGDTEAFF.

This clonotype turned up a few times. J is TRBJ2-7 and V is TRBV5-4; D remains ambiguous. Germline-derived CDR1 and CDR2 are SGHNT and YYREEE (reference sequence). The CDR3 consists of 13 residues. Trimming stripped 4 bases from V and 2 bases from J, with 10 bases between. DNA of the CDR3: TGTGCCAGCAGCCCTCTTGGTACCTACGAGCAGTACTTC. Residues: CASSPLGTYEQYF.

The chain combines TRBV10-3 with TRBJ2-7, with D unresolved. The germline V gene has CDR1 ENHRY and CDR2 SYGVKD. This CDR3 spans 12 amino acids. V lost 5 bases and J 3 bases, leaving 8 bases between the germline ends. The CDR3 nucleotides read TGTGCCATCAGTTCGTTCCGCTACGAGCAGTACTTC. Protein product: CAISSFRYEQYF.

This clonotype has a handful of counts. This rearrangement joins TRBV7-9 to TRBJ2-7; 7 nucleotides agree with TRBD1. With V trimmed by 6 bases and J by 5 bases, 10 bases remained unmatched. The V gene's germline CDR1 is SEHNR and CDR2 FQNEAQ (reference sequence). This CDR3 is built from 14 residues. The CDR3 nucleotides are TGTGCCAGCAGATCCTCAAGACAGGGCCACGAGCAGTACTTC. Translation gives CASRSSRQGHEQYF.

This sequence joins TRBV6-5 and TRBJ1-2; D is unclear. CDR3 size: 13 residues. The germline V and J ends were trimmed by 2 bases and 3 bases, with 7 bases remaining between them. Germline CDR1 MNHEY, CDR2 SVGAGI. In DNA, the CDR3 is TGTGCCAGCAGTTACGGAGACGACTATGGCTACACCTTC. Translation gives CASSYGDDYGYTF.

The CDR3 sequence: CASSPYLGRVGYTF. The CDR3 nucleotides read TGCGCCAGCAGCCCCTATTTGGGTAGGGTAGGCTACACCTTC. The chain couples TRBV4-1 to TRBJ1-2; no clear D gene. The CDR3 is made up of 14 amino acids. The germline gives CDR1 MGHRA, CDR2 YSYEKL. V was pared by 4 bases and J by 8 bases, with 17 bases between.

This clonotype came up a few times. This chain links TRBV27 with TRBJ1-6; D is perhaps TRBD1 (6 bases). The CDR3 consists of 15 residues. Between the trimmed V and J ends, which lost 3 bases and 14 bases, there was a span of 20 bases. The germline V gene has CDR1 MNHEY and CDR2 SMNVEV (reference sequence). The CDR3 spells CASSLRGTDVLALHF. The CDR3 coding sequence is TGTGCCAGCAGTTTGAGGGGGACTGACGTCCTGGCCCTCCACTTT.

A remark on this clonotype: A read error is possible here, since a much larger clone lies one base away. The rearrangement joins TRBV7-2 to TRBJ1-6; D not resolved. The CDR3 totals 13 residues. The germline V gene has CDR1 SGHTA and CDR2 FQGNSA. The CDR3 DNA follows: TGTGCCACCAGCCCCACCCGTAATTCACCCCTCCACTTT. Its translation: CATSPTRNSPLHF.

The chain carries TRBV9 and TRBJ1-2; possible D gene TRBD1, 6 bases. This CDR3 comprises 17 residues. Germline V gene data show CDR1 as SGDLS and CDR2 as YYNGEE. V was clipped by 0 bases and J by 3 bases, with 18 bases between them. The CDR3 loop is CASSVGKGGGRDYGYTF. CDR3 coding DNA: TGTGCCAGCAGCGTAGGTAAAGGGGGAGGGCGGGACTATGGCTACACCTTC.

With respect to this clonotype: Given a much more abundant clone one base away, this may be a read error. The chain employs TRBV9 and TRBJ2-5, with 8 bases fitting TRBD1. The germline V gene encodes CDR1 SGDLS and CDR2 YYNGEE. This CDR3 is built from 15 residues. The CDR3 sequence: CASSNRDRLREAQYF. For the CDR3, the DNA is TGTGCCAGCAGCAACCGGGACAGGTTGCGAGAGGCCCAGTACTTC.

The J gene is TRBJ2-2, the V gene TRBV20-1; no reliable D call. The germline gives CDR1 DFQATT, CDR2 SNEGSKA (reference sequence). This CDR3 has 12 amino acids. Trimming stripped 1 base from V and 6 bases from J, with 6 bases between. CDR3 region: CSARVPSGELFF. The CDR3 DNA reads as TGCAGTGCTAGAGTGCCCTCCGGGGAGCTGTTTTTT.

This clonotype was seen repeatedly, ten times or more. DNA for the CDR3: TGTGCCAGCAGCGCCGGGGACACCAAATACAATCAGCCCCAGCATTTT. Amino acid sequence: CASSAGDTKYNQPQHF. This sequence joins TRBV7-2 and TRBJ1-5; possible D gene TRBD1, 6 bases. Germline CDR1 SGHTA, CDR2 FQGNSA. Trimming took off 5 bases at V and 3 bases at J, with 17 bases between the two ends. The CDR3 runs 16 residues.